Below are 25 T cell receptor beta chains sequenced from a single sample in a study of T cell changes during pregnancy in multiple sclerosis. Sequenced by immunoSEQ multiplex PCR; TCRdb stores in-frame clones only, minus some. The sample yields 50,000 to 60,000 clones, 85% to 95% seen once. The sequenced sample was CD4+ T cells from peripheral blood mononuclear cells, obtained in the second trimester of pregnancy. These receptors all stem from a female donor with multiple sclerosis, enrolled in a pregnancy study.

The chain combines TRBV19 with TRBJ2-7, with TRBD1 as a possible D gene (5 bases). Germline CDR1 and CDR2: LNHDA and SQIVND (reference sequence). The ends were cut back, 5 bases at V and 2 bases at J, with 13 bases in the middle. The CDR3 consists of 14 residues. CDR3 loop: CASSEWGVTYEQYF. DNA for the CDR3: TGTGCCAGTAGTGAGTGGGGCGTAACCTACGAGCAGTACTTC.

J is TRBJ1-2 and V is TRBV7-9; a weak D match, TRBD1 (5 bases). This CDR3 contains 13 residues. Trimming cost V 6 bases and J 5 bases, with 13 bases left between them. Germline V gene sequence: CDR1 SEHNR, CDR2 FQNEAQ (reference sequence). The CDR3 loop reads CASSAGPSYGYTF. In DNA, the CDR3 is TGTGCCAGCAGTGCGGGACCGTCGTATGGCTACACCTTC.

The V call is TRBV6-4, the J call TRBJ1-5; 7 nucleotides match TRBD1. Germline lookup yields CDR1 MRHNA and CDR2 SNTAGT. The V gene end was trimmed by 0 bases and the J gene end by 5 bases; junction bases not matched to a gene: 7. The CDR3 totals 16 residues. CDR3 DNA sequence: TGTGCCAGCAGTGACTCCACTGACAGGGCGGATCAGCCCCAGCATTTT. This encodes CASSDSTDRADQPQHF.

The table lists this clone with a count of one. This CDR3 is CASSNPGLRELFF. CDR3 nucleotides: TGTGCCAGCAGTAACCCAGGGCTGCGGGAGCTGTTTTTT. The V gene is TRBV6-6, the J gene TRBJ2-2; TRBD1 might be the D (5 bases). Trimming left V 5 bases short and J 9 bases short, with 13 bases between. The CDR3 length is 13 residues. Germline V gene lookup returns CDR1 MNHNY and CDR2 SVGAGI (reference sequence).

V gene TRBV11-2 combines with J gene TRBJ1-3; D possibly corresponds to TRBD1 (5 bases). V lost 1 base to trimming and J lost 3 bases, with 7 bases between them. The CDR3 is 14 amino acids. Per the germline V gene, CDR1 is SGHAT and CDR2 is FQNNGV. The CDR3 spells CASSLAGVGNTIYF. CDR3 nucleotide sequence: TGTGCCAGCAGCTTAGCGGGGGTTGGAAACACCATATATTTT. Based on the CDR3 plus reference TRBV11-2 and TRBJ1-3, the full variable domain is EAGVAQSPRYKIIEKRQSVAFWCNPISGHATLYWYQQILGQGPKLLIQFQNNGVVDDSQLPKDRFSAERLKGVDSTLKIQPAKLEDSAVYLCASSLAGVGNTIYFGEGSWLTVV.

This chain joins TRBV19 and TRBJ1-5, with 7 nucleotides matching TRBD1. Looked up from germline, CDR1 is LNHDA and CDR2 is SQIVND (reference sequence). The CDR3 loop spans 14 amino acids. Germline trimming cut 4 bases from V and 3 bases from J; bases unmatched to any gene: 3. The CDR3 DNA sequence: TGTGCCAGTAGTACGGGACAGCACAATCAGCCCCAGCATTTT. This sequence encodes CASSTGQHNQPQHF. Filled out from reference TRBV19 and TRBJ1-5, the complete variable domain reads DGGITQSPKYLFRKEGQNVTLSCEQNLNHDAMYWYRQDPGQGLRLIYYSQIVNDFQKGDIAEGYSVSREKKESFPLTVTSAQKNPTAFYLCASSTGQHNQPQHFGDGTRLSIL.

The gene calls are TRBV7-8 and TRBJ1-4; a possible D gene is TRBD1 (6 bases). The CDR3 is 13 amino acids. Per germline, CDR1 SGHVS and CDR2 FQNEAQ. The ends were cut back, 5 bases at V and 10 bases at J, with 14 bases in the middle. The CDR3, as DNA: TGTGCCAGCAGCCCTGGGGGACAATTAAAACTGTTTTTT. The encoded protein is CASSPGGQLKLFF.

The chain employs TRBV18 and TRBJ2-2; D may be TRBD1 (5 bases). The length of the CDR3 is 14 residues. Trimming left V 1 base short and J 3 bases short, with 6 bases between. Looked up from germline, CDR1 is KGHSH and CDR2 is LQKENI. In DNA form, the CDR3 reads TGTGCCAGCTCACCACAGACAGACACCGGGGAGCTGTTTTTT. Protein sequence: CASSPQTDTGELFF.

The chain uses TRBV7-3 and TRBJ2-7; possible D gene TRBD2, 5 bases. CDR1 and CDR2 from the germline V gene are SGHTA and FQGTGA. Trimming shortened V by 2 bases and J by 2 bases, and 13 bases separated the two germline ends. The CDR3 covers 15 residues. The CDR3 loop reads CASSLEGGSAYEQYF. CDR3 DNA: TGTGCCAGCAGCTTAGAGGGCGGGTCCGCCTACGAGCAGTACTTC.

Notes on this clone: One end of the junction varies from germline; a read error may be responsible. J is TRBJ2-2 and V is TRBV7-9, with TRBD1 identical over 9 bases. The CDR3 is 14 residues long. Looked up from germline, CDR1 is SEHNR and CDR2 is FQNEAQ (reference sequence). Here the CDR3 DNA reads TGTGCCAGCAGCACGGGACAGGGAACCGAGGAGCTGTTTTTT. It translates to CASSTGQGTEELFF.

This sequence joins TRBV5-4 and TRBJ1-2; TRBD1 might be the D (6 bases). V lost 5 bases, J lost 6 bases, and 14 bases lay in between. Germline CDR1 reads SGHNT; CDR2 reads YYREEE (reference sequence). The CDR3 extends over 13 amino acids. The CDR3 loop is CASSQYYRDGYTF. CDR3 nucleotide sequence: TGTGCCAGCAGTCAATACTACAGGGATGGCTACACCTTC.

The chain carries TRBV6-5 and TRBJ2-1, with 7 bases matching TRBD2. Germline values: CDR1 MNHEY, CDR2 SVGAGI. This CDR3 is 15 amino acids long. Unmatched junction bases numbered 4, after V lost 0 bases and J lost 5 bases. CDR3: CASSYSSGTHNEQFF. CDR3 sequence (DNA): TGTGCCAGCAGTTACTCCAGCGGGACCCACAATGAGCAGTTCTTC.

The chain employs TRBV28 and TRBJ1-4; the D is unclear. The CDR3 consists of 14 residues. CDR1 is MDHEN and CDR2 is SYDVKM in the germline V gene. V lost 5 bases to trimming and J lost 6 bases, with 13 bases between them. CDR3 region: CASSIVNRDEKLFF. As DNA, the CDR3 is TGTGCCAGCAGTATCGTTAACAGAGATGAAAAACTGTTTTTT.

The chain has TRBV27 and TRBJ1-5, with D possibly TRBD1 on 6 matching bases. Germline V gene data show CDR1 as MNHEY and CDR2 as SMNVEV (reference sequence). V lost 6 bases and J 0 bases, leaving 15 bases between the germline ends. CDR3 size: 16 residues. CDR3: CASSSRGDPSNQPQHF. The CDR3 DNA is TGTGCCAGCAGCTCCAGGGGCGATCCTAGCAATCAGCCCCAGCATTTT.

The chain links TRBV5-5 to TRBJ1-1, with a tentative D call TRBD1 (5 bases). The CDR3 runs 13 residues. Trimming left V 1 base short and J 11 bases short, with 15 bases between. Germline lookup yields CDR1 SGHKS and CDR2 YYEKEE (reference sequence). CDR3 nucleotides: TGTGCCAGCAGCTTGACATGGGGGGAGGTGGCTTTCTTT. Translating gives CASSLTWGEVAFF.

On this clone itself: The sample holds other DNA sequences that translate to the same CDR3. V usage is TRBV6-5 and J usage is TRBJ1-2, with D uncertain. Between the trimmed V and J ends, which lost 2 bases and 0 bases, there was a span of 7 bases. The CDR3 sequence is 14 residues long. Germline V gives CDR1 MNHEY, CDR2 SVGAGI. Written as DNA, the CDR3 is TGTGCCAGCAGTTACGGCAGAACTAACTATGGCTACACCTTC. It is translated as CASSYGRTNYGYTF.

The chain has TRBV6-6 and TRBJ2-7, with D perhaps TRBD2 (5 bases). V was clipped by 9 bases and J by 5 bases, with 17 bases between them. From germline, CDR1 is MNHNY and CDR2 SVGAGI (reference sequence). The length of the CDR3 is 13 residues. CDR3 bases: TGTGCCAGTACCCCCGGAGGAAAGGACGAGCAGTACTTC. Amino acids: CASTPGGKDEQYF.

The gene calls are TRBV6-5 and TRBJ2-1; 11 bases are shared with TRBD2. V was clipped by 6 bases and J by 5 bases; unmatched bases: 6. From germline, CDR1 is MNHEY and CDR2 SVGAGI. The CDR3 loop spans 15 amino acids. CDR3 bases: TGTGCCAGCAGCCGTAGCGGGGGGGCCCACAATGAGCAGTTCTTC. As protein: CASSRSGGAHNEQFF.

The V and J genes are TRBV10-3 and TRBJ1-1; TRBD1 matches at 8 bases. Germline assignment: CDR1 ENHRY and CDR2 SYGVKD. J lost 4 bases, V lost 10 bases, and 5 bases had no gene match. The CDR3 is 12 amino acids. The CDR3 DNA is TGTGCCACTCAAACAGGGGGCACTGAAGCTTTCTTT. Translated: CATQTGGTEAFF.

V gene TRBV25-1 combines with J gene TRBJ2-7, with 11 bases identical to TRBD1. V trimming: 5 bases; J trimming: 4 bases; junction bases outside the gene matches: 7. This CDR3 is built from 15 residues. Per the germline V gene, CDR1 is MGHDK and CDR2 is SYGVNS. As DNA, the CDR3 is TGTGCCAGCAGTAGCGGGACAGGGGGTTCGTACGAGCAGTACTTC. Its translation is CASSSGTGGSYEQYF.

This chain links TRBV9 with TRBJ1-4; 7 nucleotides line up with TRBD1. J lost 5 bases, V lost 0 bases, and 10 bases had no gene match. This CDR3 contains 17 residues. The germline V gene has CDR1 SGDLS and CDR2 YYNGEE. In DNA form, the CDR3 reads TGTGCCAGCAGCGTAGCGGCGACAGGGAGAGGGAATGAAAAACTGTTTTTT. Amino acid sequence: CASSVAATGRGNEKLFF.

The chain combines TRBV2 with TRBJ2-7, with TRBD1 as a possible D gene (6 bases). Germline CDR1 is SNHLY and CDR2 is FYNNEI. V dropped 3 bases and J dropped 9 bases, with 15 bases sitting between them. The CDR3 length is 13 residues. CDR3 nucleotide sequence: TGTGCCAGCAGTGACCAGACCAGGGGCGTGCAGTACTTC. This codes for CASSDQTRGVQYF.

This chain connects TRBV7-3 to TRBJ1-5, with a possible D match to TRBD1 (5 bases). The V gene lost 5 bases and the J gene lost 4 bases, with 9 bases spanning the gap. CDR3 length: 13 residues. Germline CDR1 SGHTA, CDR2 FQGTGA. Here the CDR3 reads CASSATGNQPQHF. CDR3 sequence (DNA): TGTGCCAGCAGCGCTACAGGTAATCAGCCCCAGCATTTT.

The V gene is TRBV18, the J gene TRBJ1-6; D remains ambiguous. V lost 1 base and J 10 bases, leaving 14 bases between the germline ends. The CDR3 sequence is 15 residues long. CDR1 is KGHSH and CDR2 is LQKENI in the germline V gene. Here the CDR3 DNA reads TGTGCCAGCTCACCACGCTCTGGGGAGGAGTCACCCCTCCACTTT. This sequence encodes CASSPRSGEESPLHF. The full variable domain, completed using reference TRBV18 and TRBJ1-6, is NAGVMQNPRHLVRRRGQEARLRCSPMKGHSHVYWYRQLPEEGLKFMVYLQKENIIDESGMPKERFSAEFPKEGPSILRIQQVVRGDSAAYFCASSPRSGEESPLHFGNGTRLTVT.

The rearrangement uses TRBV19 and TRBJ1-4; 10 nucleotides match TRBD1. Germline V gene data show CDR1 as LNHDA and CDR2 as SQIVND (reference sequence). Trimming cost V 5 bases and J 4 bases; bases outside gene matches: 7. This CDR3 is 16 amino acids long. The CDR3 loop reads CASSWGTGARNEKLFF. Here the CDR3 DNA reads TGTGCCAGTAGTTGGGGGACAGGGGCCCGTAATGAAAAACTGTTTTTT.